The subject of this entry is one T cell receptor (beta chain). This clonotype was picked up a small number of times. Its antigen specificity is not known. No per-base quality is available; no much larger clone lies one base away. The receptor library was made with RT-PCR. Sequencing took place on an Illumina HiSeq 2500. The raw public data were reprocessed by TCRdb itself: fastp quality trimming at Q25, MiXCR clonotype calling, in-frame beta chains only. Each entry merges the rows of one CDR3 protein and shows their most common DNA and genes. The sample yields 650,000 or so distinct CDR3 sequences; 12% to 15% were counted once. The ten largest clonotypes hold less than 9% of the sample. The sample is drawn from a study of response to subunit inactivated influenza vaccine (dated 2018 in TCRdb). The study in broad terms: Deep quantitative profiling of the T cell receptor repertoire was used in the study to follow responses to a trivalent subunit inactivated influenza vaccine. Overall study results and their limits: The authors suggested that each seasonal influenza vaccination may recruit only a limited number of new T cells.

Per the germline V gene, SGHRS is the CDR1 and YFSETQ is the CDR2. Deletion took 4 bases off V and 1 base off J, with a span of 16 bases between the germline ends. The cysteine opens and the phenylalanine closes a CDR3 of 16 amino acids. CDR3 DNA is the only sequence kept; it has 48 bases, read in frame from the first base. This receptor was obtained from a man aged 45-65 years who received an inactivated influenza vaccine. Donor details come from another sample of the same person, matched by shared clones. Sequencing was performed on PBMCs from blood, taken 14 to 15 days before vaccination. The chain couples TRBV5-1 to TRBJ2-3; the D segment cannot be called with confidence. The bases are TGCGCCAGCAGCGGGCCGTCAGGCGCCCGCACAGATACGCAGTATTTT. It specifies CASSGPSGARTDTQYF.